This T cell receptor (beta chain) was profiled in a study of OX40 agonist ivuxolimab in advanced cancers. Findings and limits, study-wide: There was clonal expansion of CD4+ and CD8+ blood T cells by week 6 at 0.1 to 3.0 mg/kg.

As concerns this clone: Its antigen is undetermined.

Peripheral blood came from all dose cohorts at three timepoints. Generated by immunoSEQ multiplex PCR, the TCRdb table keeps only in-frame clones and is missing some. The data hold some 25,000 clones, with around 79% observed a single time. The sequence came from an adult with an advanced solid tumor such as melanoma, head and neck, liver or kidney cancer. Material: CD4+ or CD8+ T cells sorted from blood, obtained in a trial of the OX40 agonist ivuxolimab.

The CDR3: CASSPQTGLAGIMNTGELFF. The CDR3 nucleotides are TGTGCCAGCAGCCCTCAAACGGGACTAGCGGGAATTATGAACACCGGGGAGCTGTTTTTT. J is TRBJ2-2 and V is TRBV9; 13 positions match TRBD2. The ends lost 4 bases at V and 1 base at J; junction bases unmatched: 13. Per germline, CDR1 SGDLS and CDR2 YYNGEE. The CDR3 is made up of 20 amino acids.